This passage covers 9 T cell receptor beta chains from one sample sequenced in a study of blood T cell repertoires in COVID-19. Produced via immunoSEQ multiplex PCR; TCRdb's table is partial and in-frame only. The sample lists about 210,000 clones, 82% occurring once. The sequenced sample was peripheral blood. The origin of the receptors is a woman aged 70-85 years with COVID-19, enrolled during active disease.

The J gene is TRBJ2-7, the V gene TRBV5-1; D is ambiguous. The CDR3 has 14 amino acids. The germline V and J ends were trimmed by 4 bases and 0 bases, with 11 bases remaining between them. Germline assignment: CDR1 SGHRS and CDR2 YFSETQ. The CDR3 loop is CASSKAGTSYEQYF. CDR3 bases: TGCGCCAGCAGCAAAGCAGGAACCTCCTACGAGCAGTACTTC.

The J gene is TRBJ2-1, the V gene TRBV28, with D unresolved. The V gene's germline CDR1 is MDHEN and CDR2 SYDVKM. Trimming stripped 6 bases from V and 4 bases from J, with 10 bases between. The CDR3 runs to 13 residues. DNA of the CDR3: TGTGCCAGCAGCCTTGACGGGTACAATGAGCAGTTCTTC. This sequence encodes CASSLDGYNEQFF.

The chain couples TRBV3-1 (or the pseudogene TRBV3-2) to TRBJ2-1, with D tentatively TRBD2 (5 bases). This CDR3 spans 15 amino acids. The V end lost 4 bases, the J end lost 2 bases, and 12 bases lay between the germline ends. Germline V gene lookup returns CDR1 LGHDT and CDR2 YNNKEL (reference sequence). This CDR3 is CASSPEDYPYNEQFF. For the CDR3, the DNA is TGTGCCAGCAGCCCCGAAGACTACCCCTACAATGAGCAGTTCTTC.

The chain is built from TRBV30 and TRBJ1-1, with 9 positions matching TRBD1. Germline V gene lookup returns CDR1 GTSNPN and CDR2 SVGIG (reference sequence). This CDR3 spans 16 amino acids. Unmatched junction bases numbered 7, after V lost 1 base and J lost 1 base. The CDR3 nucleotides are TGTGCCTGGAGTGGGGAACGGGACAGGGCGAACACTGAAGCTTTCTTT. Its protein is CAWSGERDRANTEAFF.

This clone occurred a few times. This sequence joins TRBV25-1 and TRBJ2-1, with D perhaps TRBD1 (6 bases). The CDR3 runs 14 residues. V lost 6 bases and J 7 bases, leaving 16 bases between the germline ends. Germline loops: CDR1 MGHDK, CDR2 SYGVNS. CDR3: CASRDSLTGNEQFF. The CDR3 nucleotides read TGTGCCAGCAGAGACAGTCTTACAGGGAATGAGCAGTTCTTC.

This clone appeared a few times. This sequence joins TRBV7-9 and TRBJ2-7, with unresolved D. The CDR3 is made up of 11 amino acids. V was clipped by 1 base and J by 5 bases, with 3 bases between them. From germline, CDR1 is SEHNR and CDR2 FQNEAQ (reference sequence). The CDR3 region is CASSLGDEQYF. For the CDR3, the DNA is TGTGCCAGCAGCTTAGGAGACGAGCAGTACTTC.

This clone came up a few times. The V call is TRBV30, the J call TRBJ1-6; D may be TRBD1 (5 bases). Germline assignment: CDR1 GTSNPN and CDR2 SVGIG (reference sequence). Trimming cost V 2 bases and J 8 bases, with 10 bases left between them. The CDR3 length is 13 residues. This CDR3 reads CAWSQEQDSPLHF. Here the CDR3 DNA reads TGTGCCTGGAGTCAAGAACAGGATTCACCCCTCCACTTT.

The CDR3 loop reads CASSLTGGRNTEAFF. CDR3 coding DNA: TGTGCCAGCAGTTTGACAGGGGGGAGAAACACTGAAGCTTTCTTT. This chain uses TRBV28 with TRBJ1-1, with 9 bases fitting TRBD1. This CDR3 is 15 amino acids long. CDR1 is MDHEN, CDR2 SYDVKM, per germline. With 3 bases clipped from V and 2 bases from J, the junction kept 4 bases outside the gene matches. Drawing the rest from reference TRBV28 and TRBJ1-1, the complete variable domain is DVKVTQSSRYLVKRTGEKVFLECVQDMDHENMFWYRQDPGLGLRLIYFSYDVKMKEKGDIPEGYSVSREKKERFSLILESASTNQTSMYLCASSLTGGRNTEAFFGQGTRLTVV.

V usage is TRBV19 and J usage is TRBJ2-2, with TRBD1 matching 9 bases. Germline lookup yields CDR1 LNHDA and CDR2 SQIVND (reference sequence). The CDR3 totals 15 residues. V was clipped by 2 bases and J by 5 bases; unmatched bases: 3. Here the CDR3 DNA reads TGTGCCAGTAGTATACGGGGACAGGGAACCGGGGAGCTGTTTTTT. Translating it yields CASSIRGQGTGELFF.